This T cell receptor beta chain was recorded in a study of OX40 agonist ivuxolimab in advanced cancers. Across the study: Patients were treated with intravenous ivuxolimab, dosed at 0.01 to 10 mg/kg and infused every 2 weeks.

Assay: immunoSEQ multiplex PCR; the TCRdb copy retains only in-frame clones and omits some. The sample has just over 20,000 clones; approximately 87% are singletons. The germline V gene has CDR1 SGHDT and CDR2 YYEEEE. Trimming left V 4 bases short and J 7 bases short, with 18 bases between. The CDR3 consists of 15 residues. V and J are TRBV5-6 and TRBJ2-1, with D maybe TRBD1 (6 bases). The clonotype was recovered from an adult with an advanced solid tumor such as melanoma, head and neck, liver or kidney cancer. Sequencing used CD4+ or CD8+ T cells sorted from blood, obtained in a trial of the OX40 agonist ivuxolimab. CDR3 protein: CASSPGAGGGNEQFF. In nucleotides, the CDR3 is TGTGCCAGCAGCCCAGGGGCTGGAGGTGGGAATGAGCAGTTCTTC.